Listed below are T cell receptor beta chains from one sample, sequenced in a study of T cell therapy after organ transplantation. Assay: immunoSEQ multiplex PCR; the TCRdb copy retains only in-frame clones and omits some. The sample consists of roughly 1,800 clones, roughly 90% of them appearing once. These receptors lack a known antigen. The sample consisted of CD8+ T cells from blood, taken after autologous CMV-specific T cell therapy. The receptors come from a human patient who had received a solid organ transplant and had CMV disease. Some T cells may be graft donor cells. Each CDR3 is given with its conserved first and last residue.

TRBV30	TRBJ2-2	CAGGGPPDGELFF
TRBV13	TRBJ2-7	CASSSGTTYYEQYF
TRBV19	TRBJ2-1	CASTGSGWNEQFF
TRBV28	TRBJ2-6	CASSTIRDNSNVLTF
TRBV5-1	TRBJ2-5	CASREEETQYF
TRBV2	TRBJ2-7	CASSVLVDSYEQYF
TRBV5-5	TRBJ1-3	CASSFGQEEGTIYF
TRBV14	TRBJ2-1	CASSRLASSYNEQFF
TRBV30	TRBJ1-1	CAWSPLLEGVNTEAFF
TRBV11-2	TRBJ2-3	CASSLGVFTDTQYF
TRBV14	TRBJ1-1	CASSPDPRAEAFF
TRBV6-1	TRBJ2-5	CASRGDQETQYF
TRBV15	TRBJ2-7	CATRDTGDEQYF
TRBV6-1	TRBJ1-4	CASSGRDSLSYNEKLFF
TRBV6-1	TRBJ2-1	CASSEYGVYEQFF
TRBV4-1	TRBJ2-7	CASSPLRGVGHEQYF
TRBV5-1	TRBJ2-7	CASSLAGGGANEQYF
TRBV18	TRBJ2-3	CASWGGYSTDTQYF
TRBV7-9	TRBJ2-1	CASSLVLGGNEQFF
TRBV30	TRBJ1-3	CAWRGTGGWNTIYF
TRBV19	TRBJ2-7	CASSIGSDSYEQYF
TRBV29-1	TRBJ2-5	CSVGNRGLGETQYF
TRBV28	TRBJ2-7	CASSLTSSYEQYF
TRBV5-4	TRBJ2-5	CASSLDWSSETQYF
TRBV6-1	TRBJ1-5	CASSPRYQPQHF
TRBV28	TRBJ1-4	CASSLDTGNEKLFF
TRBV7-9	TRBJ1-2	CASSLALNYGYTF
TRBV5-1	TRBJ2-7	CASSLVQYEQYF
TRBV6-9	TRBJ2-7	CASSYSPYEQYF
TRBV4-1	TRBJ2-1	CASSLSAGVGNEQFF
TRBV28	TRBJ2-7	CASRPSGAYEQYF
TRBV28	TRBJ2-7	CASTLGRANHEQYF
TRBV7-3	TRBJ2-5	CASSQGQGMTQETQYF
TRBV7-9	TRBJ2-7	CASSFSDRGENEQYF
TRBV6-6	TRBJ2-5	CASSLQGGKETQYF
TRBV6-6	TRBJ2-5	CASSTGLAQETQYF
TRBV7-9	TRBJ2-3	CASSLEGSDTQYF
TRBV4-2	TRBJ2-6	CASSQGLAGPGANVLTF
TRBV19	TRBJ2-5	CASSTRGPGQETQYF
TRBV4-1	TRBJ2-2	CASSHRWGLAGENGELFF
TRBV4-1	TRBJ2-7	CASSQEGTAVPYEQYF
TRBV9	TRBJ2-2	CASSVDGTGVFGELFF
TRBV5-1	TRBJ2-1	CASSSLPIKTGTTTTDEQFF
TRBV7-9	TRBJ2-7	CASRPPGFDEQYF
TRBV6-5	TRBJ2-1	CASSRLGAEEQFF
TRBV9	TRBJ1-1	CASGPEAFF
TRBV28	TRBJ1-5	CASSSINQPQHF
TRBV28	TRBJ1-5	CASLMLTGNQPQHF
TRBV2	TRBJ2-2	CASSELESPTGELFF
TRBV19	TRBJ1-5	CASEPEGFNQPQHF